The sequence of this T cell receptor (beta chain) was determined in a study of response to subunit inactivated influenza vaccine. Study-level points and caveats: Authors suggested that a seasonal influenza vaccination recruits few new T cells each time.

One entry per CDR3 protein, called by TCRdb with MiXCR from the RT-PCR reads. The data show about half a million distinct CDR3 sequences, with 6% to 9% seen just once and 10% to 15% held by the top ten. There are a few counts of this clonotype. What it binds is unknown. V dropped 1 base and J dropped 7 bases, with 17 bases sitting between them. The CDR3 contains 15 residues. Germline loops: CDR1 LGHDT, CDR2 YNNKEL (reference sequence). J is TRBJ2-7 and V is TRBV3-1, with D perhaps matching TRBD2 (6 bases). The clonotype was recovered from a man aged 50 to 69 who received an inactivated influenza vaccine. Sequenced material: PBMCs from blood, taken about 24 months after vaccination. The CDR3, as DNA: TGTGCCAGCAGCCAAGTTTTTGGTAGCGGCCGGGAGCAGTACTTC. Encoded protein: CASSQVFGSGREQYF.